This record looks at one TCR beta chain sequence and its context. This specimen includes other DNA sequences encoding the same CDR3. This sample was taken from a study of blood T cell repertoires in COVID-19. V was clipped by 0 bases and J by 2 bases, with 5 bases between them. The CDR3 covers 13 residues. Germline loops: CDR1 KGHSH, CDR2 LQKENI. Sequencing was performed with immunoSEQ multiplex PCR; in TCRdb, only in-frame clones are kept and a portion is missing. The sample has under 150,000 clones; 85% to 90% are singletons. This TCR came from a woman aged 60 to 75 with COVID-19, enrolled during active disease. The rearrangement uses TRBV18 and TRBJ2-7; possible D gene TRBD1, 5 bases. Sequenced sample: peripheral blood. DNA for the CDR3: TGTGCCAGCTCACCACCAGGGGCCTACGAGCAGTACTTC. Its translation is CASSPPGAYEQYF.